This TCR beta chain was recovered during a study of immune characterization of retroperitoneal liposarcoma. TCRdb used MiXCR to reprocess the PCR reads, holding one entry per CDR3 protein. Altogether approximately 9,000 distinct CDR3 sequences are present, around a quarter being singletons, with the ten largest covering about 8.2%. This clonotype was detected a few times. The receptor was derived from a male donor with retroperitoneal liposarcoma. The sequencing sample was made of tumor tissue.

CDR3 region: CASSGSTDTQYF. DNA of the CDR3: TGTGCCAGCAGTGGGAGCACAGATACGCAGTATTTT. The chain employs TRBV25-1 and TRBJ2-3; D is undetermined. Per the germline V gene, CDR1 is MGHDK and CDR2 is SYGVNS. V gave up 4 bases and J gave up 0 bases, with 2 bases separating them. The CDR3 has 12 residues.